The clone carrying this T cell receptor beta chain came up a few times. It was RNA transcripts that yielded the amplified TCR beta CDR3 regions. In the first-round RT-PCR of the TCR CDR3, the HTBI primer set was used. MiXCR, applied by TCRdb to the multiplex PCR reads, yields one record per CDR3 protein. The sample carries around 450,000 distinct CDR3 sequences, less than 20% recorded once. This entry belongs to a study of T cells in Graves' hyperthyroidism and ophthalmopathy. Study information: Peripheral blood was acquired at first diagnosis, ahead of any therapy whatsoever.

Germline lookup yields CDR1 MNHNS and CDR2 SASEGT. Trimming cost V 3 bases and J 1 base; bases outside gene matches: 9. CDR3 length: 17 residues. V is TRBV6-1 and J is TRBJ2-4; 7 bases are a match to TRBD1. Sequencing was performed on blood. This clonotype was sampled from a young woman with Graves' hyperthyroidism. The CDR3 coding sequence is TGTGCCAGCAGTGAGACCACAGGGGTGGGGGCCAAAAACATTCAGTACTTC. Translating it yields CASSETTGVGAKNIQYF.